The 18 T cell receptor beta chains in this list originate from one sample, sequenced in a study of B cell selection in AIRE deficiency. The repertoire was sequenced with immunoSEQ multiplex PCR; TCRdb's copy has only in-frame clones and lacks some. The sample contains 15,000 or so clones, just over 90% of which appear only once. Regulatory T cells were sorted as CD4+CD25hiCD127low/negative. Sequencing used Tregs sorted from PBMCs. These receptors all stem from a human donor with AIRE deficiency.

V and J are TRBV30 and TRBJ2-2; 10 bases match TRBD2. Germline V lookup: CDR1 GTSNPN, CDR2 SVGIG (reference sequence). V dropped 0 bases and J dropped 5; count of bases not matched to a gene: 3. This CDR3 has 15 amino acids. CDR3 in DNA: TGTGCCTGGAGTGTACCAGCGGGAGGGACCGGGGAGCTGTTTTTT. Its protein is CAWSVPAGGTGELFF. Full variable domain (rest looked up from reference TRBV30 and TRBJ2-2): SQTIHQWPATLVQPVGSPLSLECTVEGTSNPNLYWYRQAAGRGLQLLFYSVGIGQISSEVPQNLSASRPQDRQFILSSKKLLLSDSGFYLCAWSVPAGGTGELFFGEGSRLTVL.

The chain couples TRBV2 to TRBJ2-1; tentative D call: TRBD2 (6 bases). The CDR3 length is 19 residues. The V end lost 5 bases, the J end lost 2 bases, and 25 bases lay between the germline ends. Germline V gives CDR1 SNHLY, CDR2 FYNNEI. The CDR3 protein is CASSLASGLLLSTYNEQFF. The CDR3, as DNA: TGTGCCAGCAGTCTCGCCTCGGGACTCCTTCTGAGCACCTACAATGAGCAGTTCTTC.

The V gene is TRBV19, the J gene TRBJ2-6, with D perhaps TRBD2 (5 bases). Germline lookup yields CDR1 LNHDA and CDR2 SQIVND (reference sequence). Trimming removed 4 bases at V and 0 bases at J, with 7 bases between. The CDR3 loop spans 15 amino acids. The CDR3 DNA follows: TGTGCCAGTAGTAGACTAACCTCTGGGGCCAACGTCCTGACTTTC. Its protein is CASSRLTSGANVLTF.

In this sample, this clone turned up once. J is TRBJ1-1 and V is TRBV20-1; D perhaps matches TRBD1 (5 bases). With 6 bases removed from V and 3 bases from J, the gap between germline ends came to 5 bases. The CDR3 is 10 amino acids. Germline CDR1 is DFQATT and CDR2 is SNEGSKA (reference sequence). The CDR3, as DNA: TGCAGTGCCAGGGACACTGAAGCTTTCTTT. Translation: CSARDTEAFF.

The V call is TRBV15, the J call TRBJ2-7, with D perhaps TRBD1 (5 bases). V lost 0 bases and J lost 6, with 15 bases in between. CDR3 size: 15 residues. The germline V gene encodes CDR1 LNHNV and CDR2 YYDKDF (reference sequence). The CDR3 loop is CATSREVTGSGEQYF. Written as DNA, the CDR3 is TGTGCCACCAGCAGAGAGGTCACAGGCAGTGGCGAGCAGTACTTC.

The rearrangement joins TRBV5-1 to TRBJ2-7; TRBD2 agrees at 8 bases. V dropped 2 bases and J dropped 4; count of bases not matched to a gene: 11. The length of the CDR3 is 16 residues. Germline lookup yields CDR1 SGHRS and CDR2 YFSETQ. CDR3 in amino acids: CASSLAPGLVSYEQYF. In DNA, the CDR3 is TGCGCCAGCAGCTTAGCGCCGGGACTAGTTTCTTACGAGCAGTACTTC.

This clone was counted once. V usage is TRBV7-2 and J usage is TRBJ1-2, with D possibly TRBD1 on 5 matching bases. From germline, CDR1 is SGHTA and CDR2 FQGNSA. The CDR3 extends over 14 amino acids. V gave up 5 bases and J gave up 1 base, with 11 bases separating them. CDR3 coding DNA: TGTGCCAGCAGCATAACAGGTTTTAACTATGGCTACACCTTC. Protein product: CASSITGFNYGYTF.

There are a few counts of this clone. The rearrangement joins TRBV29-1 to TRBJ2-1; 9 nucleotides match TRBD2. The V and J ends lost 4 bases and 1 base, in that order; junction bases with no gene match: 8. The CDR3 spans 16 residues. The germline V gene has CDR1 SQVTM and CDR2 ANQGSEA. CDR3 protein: CSVGRVAGVSYNEQFF. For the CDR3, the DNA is TGCAGCGTTGGGCGGGTAGCGGGAGTTTCCTACAATGAGCAGTTCTTC.

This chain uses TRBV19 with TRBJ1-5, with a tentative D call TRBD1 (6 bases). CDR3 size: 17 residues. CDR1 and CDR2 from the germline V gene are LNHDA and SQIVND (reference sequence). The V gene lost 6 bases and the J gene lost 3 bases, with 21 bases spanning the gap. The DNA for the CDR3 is TGTGCCAGTAGCCCCCATACAGGGACAAAGAACAATCAGCCCCAGCATTTT. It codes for CASSPHTGTKNNQPQHF.

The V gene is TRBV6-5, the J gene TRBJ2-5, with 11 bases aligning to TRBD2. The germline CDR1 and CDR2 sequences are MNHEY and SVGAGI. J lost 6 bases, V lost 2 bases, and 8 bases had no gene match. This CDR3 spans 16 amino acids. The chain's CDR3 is CASSYDLAGGLKTQYF. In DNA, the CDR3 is TGTGCCAGCAGTTACGATCTAGCGGGAGGCCTAAAGACCCAGTACTTC.

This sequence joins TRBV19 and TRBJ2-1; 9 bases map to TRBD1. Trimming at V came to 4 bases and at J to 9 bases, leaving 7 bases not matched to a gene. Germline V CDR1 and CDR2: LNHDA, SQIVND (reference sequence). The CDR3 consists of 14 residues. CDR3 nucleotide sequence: TGTGCCAGTAGTACAGGGACAGGGTGGGGTGAGCAGTTCTTC. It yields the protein CASSTGTGWGEQFF.

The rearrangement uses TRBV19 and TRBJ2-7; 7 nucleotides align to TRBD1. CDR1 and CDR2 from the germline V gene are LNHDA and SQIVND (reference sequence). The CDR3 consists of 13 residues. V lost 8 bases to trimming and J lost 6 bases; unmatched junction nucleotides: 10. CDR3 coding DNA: TGTGCCAGTTCCAGGGGGTTCGTCGGCGAGCAGTACTTC. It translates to CASSRGFVGEQYF. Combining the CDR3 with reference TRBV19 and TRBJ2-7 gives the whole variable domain DGGITQSPKYLFRKEGQNVTLSCEQNLNHDAMYWYRQDPGQGLRLIYYSQIVNDFQKGDIAEGYSVSREKKESFPLTVTSAQKNPTAFYLCASSRGFVGEQYFGPGTRLTVT.

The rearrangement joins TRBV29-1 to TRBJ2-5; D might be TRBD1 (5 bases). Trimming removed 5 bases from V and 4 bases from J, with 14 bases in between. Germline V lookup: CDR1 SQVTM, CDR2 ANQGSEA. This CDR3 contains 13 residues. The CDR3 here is CSVFRGFGETQYF. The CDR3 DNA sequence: TGCAGCGTTTTTAGGGGCTTTGGAGAGACCCAGTACTTC.

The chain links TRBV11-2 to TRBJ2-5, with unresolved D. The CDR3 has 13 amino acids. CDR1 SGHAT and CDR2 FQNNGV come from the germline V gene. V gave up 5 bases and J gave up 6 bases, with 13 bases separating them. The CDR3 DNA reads TGTGCCAGCAGCCCGGGTAGTTTTCAGACCCAGTACTTC. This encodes CASSPGSFQTQYF. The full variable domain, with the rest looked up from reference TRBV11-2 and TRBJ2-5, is EAGVAQSPRYKIIEKRQSVAFWCNPISGHATLYWYQQILGQGPKLLIQFQNNGVVDDSQLPKDRFSAERLKGVDSTLKIQPAKLEDSAVYLCASSPGSFQTQYFGPGTRLLVL.

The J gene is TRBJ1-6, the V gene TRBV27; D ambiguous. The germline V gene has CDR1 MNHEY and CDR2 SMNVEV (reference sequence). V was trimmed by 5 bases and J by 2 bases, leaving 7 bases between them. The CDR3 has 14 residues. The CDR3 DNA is TGTGCCAGCAGTCCCGGGACCTATAATTCACCCCTCCACTTT. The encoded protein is CASSPGTYNSPLHF.

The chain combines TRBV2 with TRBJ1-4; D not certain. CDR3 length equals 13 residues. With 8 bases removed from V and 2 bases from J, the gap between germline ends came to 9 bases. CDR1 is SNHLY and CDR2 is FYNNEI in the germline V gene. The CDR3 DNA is TGTGCCAGCTCGAGTGTTACTAATGAAAAACTGTTTTTT. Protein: CASSSVTNEKLFF.

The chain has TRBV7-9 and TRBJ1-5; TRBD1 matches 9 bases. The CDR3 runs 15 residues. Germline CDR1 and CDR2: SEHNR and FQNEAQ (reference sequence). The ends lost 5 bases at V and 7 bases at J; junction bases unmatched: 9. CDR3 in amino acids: CASSQGQGSGQPQHF. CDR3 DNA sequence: TGTGCCAGCAGCCAGGGACAGGGCAGCGGCCAGCCCCAGCATTTT. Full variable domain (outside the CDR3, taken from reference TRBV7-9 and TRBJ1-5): DTGVSQNPRHKITKRGQNVTFRCDPISEHNRLYWYRQTLGQGPEFLTYFQNEAQLEKSRLLSDRFSAERPKGSFSTLEIQRTEQGDSAMYLCASSQGQGSGQPQHFGDGTRLSIL.

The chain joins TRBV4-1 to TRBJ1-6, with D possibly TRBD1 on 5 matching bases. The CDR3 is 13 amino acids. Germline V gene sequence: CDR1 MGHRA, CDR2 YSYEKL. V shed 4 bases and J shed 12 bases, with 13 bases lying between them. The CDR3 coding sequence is TGCGCCAGCAGCCTGTCCTTCGGGGGACCCCTCCACTTT. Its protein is CASSLSFGGPLHF.